This section outlines one TCR beta chain sequence together with its context. This clone was recorded once. Its antigen remains unidentified. Base qualities are not provided; no much larger clone lies one nucleotide away. TCRbeta CDR3 regions were amplified from genomic DNA by means of the immunoSEQ Assay, a bias-controlled multiplex PCR. Processing in the source paper ran as follows. Nucleated cell counts per sample were estimated from amplification of reference gene primers within the assay. To quantify the absolute abundance of each unique TCRbeta CDR3 rearrangement, sequence reads were collapsed and filtered. For each sample, productive Simpson clonality was calculated as the square root of Simpson's diversity index across productive rearrangements. Sourced from immuneACCESS, this table was stored by TCRdb with only in-frame sequences that have V and J called. A share of the clones is absent; for the studies checked, an unresolved V gene accounts for under half, and the remainder has no known explanation. V, J and clone size were drawn from that table, and D and trimming were deduced from the DNA. The table for this sample lists about 300,000 clones; about 85% of them were counted only once. The ten largest account for 1.9% of the sample.

In the prospective study, participants were roughly 18 to 95 years old, resided in about two dozen geographic areas of the United States, and were enrolled through a virtual design. In the prospective study, cohorts were assigned on the basis of participant-reported clinical history obtained from a screening survey and a study questionnaire. Exposed participants had been in contact, within 2 weeks of entering the study, with a person who had a PCR-confirmed or clinician-diagnosed case of COVID-19. In the prospective study, whole blood, serum and a nasopharyngeal or oropharyngeal swab were collected from each participant by mobile phlebotomists. Participants in the prospective study had the option to provide additional blood draws and questionnaires over a roughly 2-month period. Before DNA extraction, prospective study blood samples were shipped either frozen or at room temperature. The data belong to a study of blood T cell repertoires in COVID-19 (dated by TCRdb to 2018 to 2021). Study-wide context: The collaborator samples originated in the United States, Italy and Spain and spanned the acute and convalescent phases of COVID-19. The prospective study material was composed of cDNA or gDNA derived from T cells, B-cell-depleted T cells, or PBMCs. Subjects who had been exposed to COVID-19, were actively infected with it, or had recovered from it provided the deeply sampled blood TCRbeta repertoires that made up the dataset. The repertoires were released in a freely available public database meant as a resource for research on the immune response to SARS-CoV-2. The samples were drawn from two sources: the first 160 participants of the ongoing ImmuneRACE study, and 1,000 to 1,500 subjects contributed by 6 global collaborators. A de-identified subject ID, COVID-19 status, age in years and sex were almost always included in the sample metadata. HLA class I and class II types, where available, came from metadata supplied by the sample provider rather than from assay-based typing. Summary of the overall study and its limitations: Clinical and demographic metadata were provided uncurated, with the amount varying by source and participant.

The germline V end is reduced by 4 bases and the J end by 9 bases; junction bases left unmatched: 8. The CDR1 and CDR2 encoded by the germline V gene are MDHEN and SYDVKM. The CDR3 starts with the cysteine, ends with the phenylalanine, and has 15 residues. CDR3 DNA is the only sequence kept; it has 45 bases, read in frame from the first base. The rearrangement joined TRBV28 to TRBJ2-1, with 11 middle bases fitting TRBD2. The receptor's source is a woman aged 25 to 39 who had been exposed to COVID-19. The sequencing sample was made of PBMCs or T cells enriched from blood (not recorded which). The nucleotides read TGTGCCAGCAGTTACCCTAGCGGGAGGTTCGCTGAGCAGTTCTTC. The resulting protein is CASSYPSGRFAEQFF.